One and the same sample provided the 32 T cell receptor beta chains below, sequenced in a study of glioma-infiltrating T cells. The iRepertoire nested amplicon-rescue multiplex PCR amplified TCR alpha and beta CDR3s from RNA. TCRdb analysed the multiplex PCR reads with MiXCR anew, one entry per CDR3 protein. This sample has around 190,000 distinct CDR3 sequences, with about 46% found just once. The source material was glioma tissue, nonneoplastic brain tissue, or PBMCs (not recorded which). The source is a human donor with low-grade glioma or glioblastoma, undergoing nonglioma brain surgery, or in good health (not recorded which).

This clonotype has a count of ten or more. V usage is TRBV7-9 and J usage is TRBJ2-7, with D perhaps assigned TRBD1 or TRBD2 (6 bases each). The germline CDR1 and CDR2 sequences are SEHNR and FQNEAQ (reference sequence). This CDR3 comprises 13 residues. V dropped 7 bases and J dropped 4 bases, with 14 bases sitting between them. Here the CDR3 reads CASKRGEEYEQYF. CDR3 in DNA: TGTGCCAGCAAGAGGGGGGAAGAGTACGAGCAGTACTTC.

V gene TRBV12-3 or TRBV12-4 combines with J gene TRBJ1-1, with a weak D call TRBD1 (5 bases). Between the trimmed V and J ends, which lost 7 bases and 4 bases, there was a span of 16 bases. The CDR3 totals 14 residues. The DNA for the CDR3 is TGTGCCAGCACCTGGGAGAGCGGGGCCACTGAAGCTTTCTTT. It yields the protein CASTWESGATEAFF.

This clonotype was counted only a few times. The CDR3 coding sequence is TGTGCCAGCAGCCGACAGCACTTAGAAGAGACCCAGTACTTC. It yields the protein CASSRQHLEETQYF. V usage is TRBV14 and J usage is TRBJ2-5; the D gene is possibly TRBD1 (5 bases). There are 14 residues in the CDR3. Germline lookup yields CDR1 SGHDN and CDR2 FVKESK. Trimming stripped 4 bases from V and 3 bases from J, with 12 bases between.

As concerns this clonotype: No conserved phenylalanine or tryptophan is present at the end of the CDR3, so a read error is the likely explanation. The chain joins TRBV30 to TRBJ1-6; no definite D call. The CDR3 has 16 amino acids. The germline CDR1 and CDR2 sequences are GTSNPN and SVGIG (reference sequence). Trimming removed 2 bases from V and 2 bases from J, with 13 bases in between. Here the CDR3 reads CAWSRTAGTYNSPLHS. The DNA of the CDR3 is TGTGCCTGGAGTCGGACGGCGGGCACCTATAATTCACCCCTCCACTCT.

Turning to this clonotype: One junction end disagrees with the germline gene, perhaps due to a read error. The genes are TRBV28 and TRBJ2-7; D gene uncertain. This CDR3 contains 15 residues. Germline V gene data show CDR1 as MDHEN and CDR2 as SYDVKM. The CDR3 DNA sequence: TGTGCCAGCAGTTTAATGACGGACGCGTCCTACAAGCAGTACTTC. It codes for CASSLMTDASYKQYF.

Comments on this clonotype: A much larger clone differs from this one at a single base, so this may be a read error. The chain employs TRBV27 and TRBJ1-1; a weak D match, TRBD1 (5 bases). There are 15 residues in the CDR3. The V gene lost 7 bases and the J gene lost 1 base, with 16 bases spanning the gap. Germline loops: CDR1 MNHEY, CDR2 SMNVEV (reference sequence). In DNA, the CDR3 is TGTGCCAGCATATCTCCTATAAGGGGGAACACTGAAGCTTTCTTT. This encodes CASISPIRGNTEAFF.

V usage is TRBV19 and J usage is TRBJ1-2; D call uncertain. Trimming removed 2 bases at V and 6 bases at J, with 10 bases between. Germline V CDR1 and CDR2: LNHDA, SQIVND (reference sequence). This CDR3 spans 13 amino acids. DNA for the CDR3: TGTGCCAGTAGTATACCCGGGTCGCATGGCTACACCTTC. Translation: CASSIPGSHGYTF.

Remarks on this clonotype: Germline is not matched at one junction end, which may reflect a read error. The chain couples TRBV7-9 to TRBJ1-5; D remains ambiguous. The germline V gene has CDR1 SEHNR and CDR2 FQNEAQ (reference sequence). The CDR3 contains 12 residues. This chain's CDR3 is CASRLNNQPKHF. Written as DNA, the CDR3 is TGTGCCAGCAGATTAAACAATCAGCCCAAGCATTTT.

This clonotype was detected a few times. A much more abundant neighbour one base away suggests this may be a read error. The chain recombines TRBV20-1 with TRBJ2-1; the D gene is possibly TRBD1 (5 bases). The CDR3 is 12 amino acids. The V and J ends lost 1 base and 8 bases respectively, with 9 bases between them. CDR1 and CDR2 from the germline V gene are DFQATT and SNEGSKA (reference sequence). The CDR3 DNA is TGCAGTGCTAGAGCCAGGGTACATGAGCAGTTCTTC. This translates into CSARARVHEQFF.

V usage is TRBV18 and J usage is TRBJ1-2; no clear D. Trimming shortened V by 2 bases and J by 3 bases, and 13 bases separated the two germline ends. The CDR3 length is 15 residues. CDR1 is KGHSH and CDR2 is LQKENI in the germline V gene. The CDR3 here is CASSPLQTPDYGYTF. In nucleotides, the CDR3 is TGTGCCAGCTCACCATTGCAGACTCCAGACTATGGCTACACCTTC.

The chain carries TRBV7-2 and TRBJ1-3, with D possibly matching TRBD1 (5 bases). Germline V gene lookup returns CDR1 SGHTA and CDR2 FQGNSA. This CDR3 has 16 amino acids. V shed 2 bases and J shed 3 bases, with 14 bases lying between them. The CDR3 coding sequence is TGTGCCAGCAGCTTATCTGGGGGGGTCTATGGAAACACCATATATTTT. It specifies CASSLSGGVYGNTIYF.

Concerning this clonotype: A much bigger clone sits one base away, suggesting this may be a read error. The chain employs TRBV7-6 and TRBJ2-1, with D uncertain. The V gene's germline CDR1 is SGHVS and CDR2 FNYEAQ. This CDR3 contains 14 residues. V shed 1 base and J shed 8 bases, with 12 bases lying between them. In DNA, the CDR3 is TGTGCCAGCAGCTTAGGGGTCAACTGGGATGAGCAGTTCTTC. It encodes CASSLGVNWDEQFF.

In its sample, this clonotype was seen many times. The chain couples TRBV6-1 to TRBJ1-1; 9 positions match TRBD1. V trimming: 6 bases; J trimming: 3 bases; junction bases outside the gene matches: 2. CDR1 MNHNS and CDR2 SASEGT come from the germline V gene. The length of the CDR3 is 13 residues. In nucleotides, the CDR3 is TGTGCCAGCAGAGACAGGGGGGACACTGAAGCTTTCTTT. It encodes CASRDRGDTEAFF.

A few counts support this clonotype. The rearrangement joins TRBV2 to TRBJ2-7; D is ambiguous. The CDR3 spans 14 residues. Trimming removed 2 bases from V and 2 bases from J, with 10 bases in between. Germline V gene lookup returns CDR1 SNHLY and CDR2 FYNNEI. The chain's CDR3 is CASSESAGTYEQYF. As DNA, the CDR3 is TGTGCCAGCAGTGAATCTGCAGGTACCTACGAGCAGTACTTC. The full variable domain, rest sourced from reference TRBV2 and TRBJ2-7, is EPEVTQTPSHQVTQMGQEVILRCVPISNHLYFYWYRQILGQKVEFLVSFYNNEISEKSEIFDDQFSVERPDGSNFTLKIRSTKLEDSAMYFCASSESAGTYEQYFGPGTRLTVT.

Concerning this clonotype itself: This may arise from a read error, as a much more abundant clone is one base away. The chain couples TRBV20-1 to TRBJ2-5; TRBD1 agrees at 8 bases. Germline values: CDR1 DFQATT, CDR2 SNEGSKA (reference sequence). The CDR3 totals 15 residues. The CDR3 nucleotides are TGCAGTGCTAGACTCCACAGGGGGTACCAAGAGACCAAGTACTTC. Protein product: CSARLHRGYQETKYF.

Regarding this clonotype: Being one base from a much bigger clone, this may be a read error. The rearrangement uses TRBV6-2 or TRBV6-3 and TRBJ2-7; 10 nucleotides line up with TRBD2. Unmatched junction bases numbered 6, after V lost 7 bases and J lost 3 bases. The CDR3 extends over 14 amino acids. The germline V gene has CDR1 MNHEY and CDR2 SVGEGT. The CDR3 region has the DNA TGTGCCAGCAATGAACTAGCGGGACACTACGAGCAGTACTTC. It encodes CASNELAGHYEQYF.

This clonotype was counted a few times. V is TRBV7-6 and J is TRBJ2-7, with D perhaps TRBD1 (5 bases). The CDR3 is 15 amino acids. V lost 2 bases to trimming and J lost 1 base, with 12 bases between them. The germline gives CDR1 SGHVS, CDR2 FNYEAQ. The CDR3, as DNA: TGTGCCAGCAGCTTAACCTCAGGGCGATCCTACGAGCAGTACTTC. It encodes CASSLTSGRSYEQYF.

The CDR3 DNA reads as TGTGCCAGCAGCTTAGGGGTTGGCAAAGATACGCAGTATTTT. Its protein product is CASSLGVGKDTQYF. V is TRBV5-4 and J is TRBJ2-3, with a weak D call TRBD1 (5 bases). Germline CDR1 reads SGHNT; CDR2 reads YYREEE (reference sequence). V was cut by 2 bases and J by 5 bases, with 12 bases left in between. The CDR3 runs to 14 residues.

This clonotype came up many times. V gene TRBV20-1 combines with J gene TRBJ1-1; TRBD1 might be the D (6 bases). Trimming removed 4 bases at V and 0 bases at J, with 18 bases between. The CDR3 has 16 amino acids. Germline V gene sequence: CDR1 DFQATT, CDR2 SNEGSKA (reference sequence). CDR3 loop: CSATLNRALMNTEAFF. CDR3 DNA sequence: TGCAGTGCTACACTGAACAGGGCCCTAATGAACACTGAAGCTTTCTTT.

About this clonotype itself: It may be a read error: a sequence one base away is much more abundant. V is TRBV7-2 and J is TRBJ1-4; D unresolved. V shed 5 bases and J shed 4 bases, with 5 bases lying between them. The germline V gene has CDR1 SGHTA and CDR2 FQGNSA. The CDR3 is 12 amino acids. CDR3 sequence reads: CASSTRNEKLFF. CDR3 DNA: TGTGCCAGCAGCACTCGTAATGAAAAACTGTTTTTT. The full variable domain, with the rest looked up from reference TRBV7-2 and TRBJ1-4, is GAGVSQSPSNKVTEKGKDVELRCDPISGHTALYWYRQSLGQGLEFLIYFQGNSAPDKSGLPSDRFSAERTGGSVSTLTIQRTQQEDSAVYLCASSTRNEKLFFGSGTQLSVL.

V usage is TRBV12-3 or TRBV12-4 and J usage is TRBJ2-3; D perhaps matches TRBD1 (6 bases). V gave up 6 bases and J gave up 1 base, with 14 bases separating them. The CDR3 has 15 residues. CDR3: CASSPQDSRTDTQYF. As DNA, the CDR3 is TGTGCCAGCAGCCCGCAGGACAGCCGCACAGATACGCAGTATTTT.

The CDR3 DNA follows: TGTGCCAGCAGTTCCACTAGCGGGATAGCAGATACGCAGTATTTT. Residues: CASSSTSGIADTQYF. The chain links TRBV7-2 to TRBJ2-3, with 10 bases lining up with TRBD2. From germline, CDR1 is SGHTA and CDR2 FQGNSA. V shed 6 bases, J shed 4 bases, and the junction held 7 bases outside the gene matches. The CDR3 length is 15 residues. The entire variable domain, with the rest obtained from reference TRBV7-2 and TRBJ2-3, is as follows: GAGVSQSPSNKVTEKGKDVELRCDPISGHTALYWYRQSLGQGLEFLIYFQGNSAPDKSGLPSDRFSAERTGGSVSTLTIQRTQQEDSAVYLCASSSTSGIADTQYFGPGTRLTVL.

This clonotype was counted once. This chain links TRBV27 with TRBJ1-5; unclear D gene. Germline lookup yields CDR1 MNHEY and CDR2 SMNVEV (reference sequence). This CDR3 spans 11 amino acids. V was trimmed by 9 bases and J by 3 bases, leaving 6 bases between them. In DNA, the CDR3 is TGTGCCAGGGGTCCCAATCAGCCCCAGCATTTT. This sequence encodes CARGPNQPQHF.

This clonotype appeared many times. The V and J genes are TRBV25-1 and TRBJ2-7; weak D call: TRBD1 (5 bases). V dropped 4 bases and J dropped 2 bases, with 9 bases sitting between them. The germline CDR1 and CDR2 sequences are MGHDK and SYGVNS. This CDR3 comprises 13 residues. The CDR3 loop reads CASSGTSTYEQYF. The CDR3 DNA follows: TGTGCCAGCAGTGGGACATCAACCTACGAGCAGTACTTC.

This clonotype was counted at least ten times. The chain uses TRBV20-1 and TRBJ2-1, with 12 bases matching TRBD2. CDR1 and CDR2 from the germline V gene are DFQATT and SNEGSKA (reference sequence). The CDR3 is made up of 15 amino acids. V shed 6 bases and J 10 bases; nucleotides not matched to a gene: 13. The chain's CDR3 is CSAPLGGLAGREQFF. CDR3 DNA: TGCAGTGCCCCTCTAGGGGGACTAGCGGGTCGGGAGCAGTTCTTC.

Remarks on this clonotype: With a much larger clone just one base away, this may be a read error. The CDR3 region is CGARSGQAVYNEQFF. CDR3 bases: TGCGGTGCTAGAAGTGGGCAGGCCGTCTACAATGAGCAGTTCTTC. The chain links TRBV20-1 to TRBJ2-1; no clear D gene. Germline V gene lookup returns CDR1 DFQATT and CDR2 SNEGSKA (reference sequence). The CDR3 is made up of 15 amino acids.

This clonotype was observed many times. The CDR3 protein is CASSFQANTEAFF. The CDR3 nucleotides are TGTGCCAGCAGCTTCCAGGCGAACACTGAAGCTTTCTTT. The V gene is TRBV7-3, the J gene TRBJ1-1; D is uncertain. The CDR3 has 13 residues. Germline CDR1 and CDR2: SGHTA and FQGTGA. The V and J ends lost 3 bases and 1 base respectively, with 6 bases between them.

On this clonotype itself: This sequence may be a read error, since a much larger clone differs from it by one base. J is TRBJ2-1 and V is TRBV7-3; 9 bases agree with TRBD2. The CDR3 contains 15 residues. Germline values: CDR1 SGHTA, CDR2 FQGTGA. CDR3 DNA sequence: TGTGCCGGCAGCTTAACACTAGCGGGTTATGATGAGCAGTTCTTC. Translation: CAGSLTLAGYDEQFF. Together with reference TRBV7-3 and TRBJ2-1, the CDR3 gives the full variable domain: GAGVSQTPSNKVTEKGKYVELRCDPISGHTALYWYRQSLGQGPEFLIYFQGTGAADDSGLPNDRFFAVRPEGSVSTLKIQRTERGDSAVYLCAGSLTLAGYDEQFFGPGTRLTVL.

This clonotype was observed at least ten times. CDR3 sequence reads: CSAPSGRALGIQYF. The CDR3 DNA is TGCAGTGCTCCTAGCGGGAGGGCCCTGGGCATTCAGTACTTC. The chain employs TRBV20-1 and TRBJ2-4; 12 nucleotides line up with TRBD2. V dropped 5 bases and J dropped 9; count of bases not matched to a gene: 8. Per germline, CDR1 DFQATT and CDR2 SNEGSKA (reference sequence). The CDR3 is 14 amino acids.

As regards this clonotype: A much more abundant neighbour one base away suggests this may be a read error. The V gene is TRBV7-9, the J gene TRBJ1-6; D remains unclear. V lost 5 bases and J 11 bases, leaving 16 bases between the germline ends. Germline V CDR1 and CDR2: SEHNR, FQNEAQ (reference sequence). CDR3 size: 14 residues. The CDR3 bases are TGTGCCAGCAGCGACTATCGTCCCAATCCACCCCTCCACTTT. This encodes CASSDYRPNPPLHF. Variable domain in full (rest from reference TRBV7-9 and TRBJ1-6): DTGVSQNPRHKITKRGQNVTFRCDPISEHNRLYWYRQTLGQGPEFLTYFQNEAQLEKSRLLSDRFSAERPKGSFSTLEIQRTEQGDSAMYLCASSDYRPNPPLHFGNGTRLTVT.

CDR3 protein: CATSDPARLSYNEQFF. For the CDR3, the DNA is TGTGCCACCAGTGACCCTGCTCGACTATCTTACAATGAGCAGTTCTTC. The chain has TRBV24-1 and TRBJ2-1; D may be TRBD2 (5 bases). The germline gives CDR1 KGHDR, CDR2 SFDVKD. V was pared by 4 bases and J by 4 bases, with 16 bases between. The CDR3 spans 16 residues.

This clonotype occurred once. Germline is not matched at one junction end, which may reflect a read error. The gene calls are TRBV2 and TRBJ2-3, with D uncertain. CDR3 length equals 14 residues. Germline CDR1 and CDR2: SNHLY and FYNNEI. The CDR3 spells CASSPGVSTDTRYF. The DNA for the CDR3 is TGTGCCAGCAGTCCCGGTGTGAGCACAGATACGCGGTATTTT.